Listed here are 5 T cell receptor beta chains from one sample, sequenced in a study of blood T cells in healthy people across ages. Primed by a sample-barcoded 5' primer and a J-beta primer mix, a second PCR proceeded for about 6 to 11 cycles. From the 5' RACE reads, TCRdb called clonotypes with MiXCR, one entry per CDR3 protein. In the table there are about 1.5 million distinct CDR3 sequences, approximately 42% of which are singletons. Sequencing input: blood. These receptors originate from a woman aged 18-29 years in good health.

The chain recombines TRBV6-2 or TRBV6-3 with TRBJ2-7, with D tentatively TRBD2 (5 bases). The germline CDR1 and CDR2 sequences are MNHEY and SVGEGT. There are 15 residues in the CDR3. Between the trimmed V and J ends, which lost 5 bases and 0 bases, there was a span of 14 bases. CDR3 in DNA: TGTGCCAGCAGTGACCCGGGGAAAAGCTCCTACGAGCAGTACTTC. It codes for CASSDPGKSSYEQYF.

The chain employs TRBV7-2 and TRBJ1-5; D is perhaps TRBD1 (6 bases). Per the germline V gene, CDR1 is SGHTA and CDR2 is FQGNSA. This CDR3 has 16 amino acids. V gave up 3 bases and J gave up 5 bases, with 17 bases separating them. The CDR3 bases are TGTGCCAGCAGCTTTATCGCAGGGGAAGGGGATCAGCCCCAGCATTTT. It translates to CASSFIAGEGDQPQHF.

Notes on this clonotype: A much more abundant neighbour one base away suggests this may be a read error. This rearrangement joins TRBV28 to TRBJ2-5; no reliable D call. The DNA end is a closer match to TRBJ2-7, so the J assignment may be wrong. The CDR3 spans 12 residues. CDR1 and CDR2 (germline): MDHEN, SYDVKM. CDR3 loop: CASSHQTYEQYF. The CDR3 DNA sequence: TGTGCCAGCAGCCACCAGACCTACGAGCAGTACTTC.

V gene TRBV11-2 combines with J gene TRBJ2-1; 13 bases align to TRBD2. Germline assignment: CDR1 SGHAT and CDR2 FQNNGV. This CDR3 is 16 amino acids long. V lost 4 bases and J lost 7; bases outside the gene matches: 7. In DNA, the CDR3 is TGTGCCAGCAGCTACCGTGGGACTAGCGGGGTTAATGAGCAGTTCTTC. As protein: CASSYRGTSGVNEQFF.

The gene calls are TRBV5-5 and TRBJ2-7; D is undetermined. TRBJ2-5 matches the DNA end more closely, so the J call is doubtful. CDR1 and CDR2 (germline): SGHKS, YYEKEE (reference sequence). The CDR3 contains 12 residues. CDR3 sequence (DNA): TGTGCCAGCACCGCGGACGGCGGGACCCAGTACTTC. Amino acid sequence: CASTADGGTQYF.